The T cell receptor beta chain under discussion was sequenced for a study of blood T cell repertoires in COVID-19. Study overall: COVID-19 samples, acute and convalescent, were from the United States, Italy and Spain.

The V gene's germline CDR1 is LNHDA and CDR2 SQIVND (reference sequence). The V and J ends lost 1 base and 3 bases respectively, with 13 bases between them. The CDR3 runs 15 residues. Profiling relied on immunoSEQ multiplex PCR, and the TCRdb table lists in-frame clones only, not all of them. The table records under 300,000 clones, nearly 95% of them present only once. The sample taken for sequencing was peripheral blood. The TCR originated in a man aged 25 to 40 with COVID-19, enrolled during active disease. The chain links TRBV19 to TRBJ2-7; tentative D call: TRBD1 (5 bases). The DNA for the CDR3 is TGTGCCAGTAGTATAGTCGCAGGGCGAAGCTACGAGCAGTACTTC. Residues: CASSIVAGRSYEQYF.